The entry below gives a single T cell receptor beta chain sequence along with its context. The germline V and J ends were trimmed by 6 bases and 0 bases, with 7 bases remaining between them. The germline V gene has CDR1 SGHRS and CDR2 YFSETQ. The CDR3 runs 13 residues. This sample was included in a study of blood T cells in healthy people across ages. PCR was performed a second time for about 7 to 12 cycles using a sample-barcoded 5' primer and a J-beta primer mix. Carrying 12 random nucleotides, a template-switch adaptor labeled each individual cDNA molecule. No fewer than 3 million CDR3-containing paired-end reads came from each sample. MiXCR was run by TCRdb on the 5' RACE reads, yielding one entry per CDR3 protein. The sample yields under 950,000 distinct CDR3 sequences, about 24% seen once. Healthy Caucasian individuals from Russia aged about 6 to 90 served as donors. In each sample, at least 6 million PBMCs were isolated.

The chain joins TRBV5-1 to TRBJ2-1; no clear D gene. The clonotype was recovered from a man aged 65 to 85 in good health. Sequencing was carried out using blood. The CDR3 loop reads CASMESSYNEQFF. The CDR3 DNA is TGCGCCAGCATGGAATCCTCCTACAATGAGCAGTTCTTC.